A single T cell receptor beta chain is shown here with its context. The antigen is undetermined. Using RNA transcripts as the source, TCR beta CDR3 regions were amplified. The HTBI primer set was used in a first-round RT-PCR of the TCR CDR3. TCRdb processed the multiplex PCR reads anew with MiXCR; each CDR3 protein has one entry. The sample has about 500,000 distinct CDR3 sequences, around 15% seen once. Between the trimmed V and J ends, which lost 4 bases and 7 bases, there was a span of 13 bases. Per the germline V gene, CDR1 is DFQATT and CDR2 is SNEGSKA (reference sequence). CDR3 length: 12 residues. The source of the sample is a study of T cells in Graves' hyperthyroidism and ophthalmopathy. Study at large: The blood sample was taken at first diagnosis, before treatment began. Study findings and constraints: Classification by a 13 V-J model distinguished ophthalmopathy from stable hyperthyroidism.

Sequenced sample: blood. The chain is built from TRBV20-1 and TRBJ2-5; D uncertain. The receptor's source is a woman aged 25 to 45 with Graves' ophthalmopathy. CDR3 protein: CSANALGRTQYF. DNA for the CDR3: TGCAGTGCTAACGCCCTTGGGCGGACCCAGTACTTC.